The entry that follows covers one TCR beta chain sequence. Its target is unknown. The ends were cut back, 6 bases at V and 2 bases at J, with 15 bases in the middle. This CDR3 is 14 amino acids long. Per germline, CDR1 SGDLS and CDR2 YYNGEE. CD8 memory merged CD45RO+ with CCR7-negative CD45RA+ TemRA cells. Libraries were prepared by immunoSEQ multiplex PCR; TCRdb keeps only in-frame clonotypes and omits some of them. Altogether some 690,000 clones are present, less than 95% being singletons, with the ten largest covering less than 40%. This sample was included in a study of shared clonotypes between healthy human individuals. Findings and limits, study-wide: Clonotypes that were shared across a few donors made up roughly 5% of naive CD4 clonotypes. Rarefaction indicated that sorted-subset sequencing remained incomplete although depth was large. Read depth was anticipated to influence clonotype sharing among donors.

What was sequenced was memory CD8+ T cells from PBMCs. The subset was: CD45RO+ cells pooled with CCR7-negative TemRA cells. The V gene is TRBV9, the J gene TRBJ2-7; D is tentatively TRBD1 or TRBD2 (5 bases each). This clonotype was obtained from a man aged 18 to 35 in good health. Some clones in this sample may be carry-over from other donors' samples. CDR3 loop: CASNSGDGAYEQYF. The CDR3, as DNA: TGTGCCAGCAATAGTGGGGACGGAGCCTACGAGCAGTACTTC.